This T cell receptor (beta chain) is drawn from a study of shared clonotypes between healthy human individuals. Only in-frame clones appear in the TCRdb table, and some are missing; sequencing was by immunoSEQ multiplex PCR. The repertoire holds about 1.5 million clones, with 95% to 99% as singletons. Regarding this clone: Its antigen is currently unknown.

CDR1 and CDR2 from the germline V gene are LNHDA and SQIVND (reference sequence). The CDR3 extends over 12 amino acids. V was pared by 7 bases and J by 2 bases, with 8 bases between. Study-wide results and caveats: Incomplete sequencing of sorted subsets was indicated by rarefaction despite large depth.

The rearrangement links TRBV19 to TRBJ1-2; D uncertain. Sequenced input: naive CD4+ T cells sorted from blood. As to subset: CD45RA+ positively selected. This TCR came from a young man in good health. The CDR3 DNA reads TGTGCCAGTACTTTGGGGAACTATGGCTACACCTTC. Its protein is CASTLGNYGYTF.